This note documents a single TCR beta chain sequence. Its antigen is unknown. Base qualities are missing; no much larger clone stands one base away. The receptor library was made with the immunoSEQ multiplex PCR assay. For the multiplex PCR, a mixture combining 60 forward primers for TCR Vbeta segments and 13 reverse primers for TCR Jbeta segments was used. The CDR3 region of rearranged TCR beta genes was amplified from genomic DNA by a multiplex PCR assay. The Illumina HiSeq System was used to sequence the amplified TCR beta libraries as 87-base-pair reads. In the original analysis: Across the 666 repertoires, a later analysis counted roughly 84 million unique TCR beta chains, some 11 million of which were shared by at least two donors. A nearest-neighbor algorithm error-corrected the raw reads and collapsed the reads into unique sequences, merging closely related sequences to remove PCR and sequencing errors. To assign V, D and J gene segments, CDR3 sequences were aligned to IMGT reference sequences. For a sequence to be retained, a match of at least six nucleotides was required to both a V gene segment and a J gene segment. A rearrangement counted as productive if the CDR3 had no stop codons and remained in frame with V and J, and every other rearrangement counted as non-productive. CDR3 was defined according to IMGT convention as the region running from the second conserved V-encoded cysteine to the conserved J-encoded phenylalanine. The earlier analysis of more than 450 of the donors excluded sequences that lacked an unambiguous match to a single V gene segment. An earlier analysis of several hundred of the donors called V segments functional above 56.7% productive rearrangements and segregating when the between-donor standard deviation exceeded 5%. A statistical classification framework was built to diagnose cytomegalovirus status from the catalog of TCR beta chain sequences. A later analysis assigned V and J genes by comparing TCR nucleotide sequences with IMGT/GENE-DB human TR gene sequences. A later analysis assigned CDR3 sequences and most-parsimonious VDJ recombination scenarios with the TCRdist pipeline. In a later analysis, each TCR beta chain was defined by its CDR3 amino acid sequence together with its V-gene family, and reads without a unique V-gene family were excluded. As a way to deal with suspected cross-contamination and a sequencing artifact, a later analysis dropped over 550 nucleotide sequences that were highly shared and had low generation probability. A later analysis calculated a clonal expansion index for each public chain from normalized within-repertoire ranks of inferred template counts. In a later analysis, generation probabilities were computed with a VDJ recombination model fitted to out-of-frame rearrangements, and the resulting probabilities were checked against IGoR. Hypergeometric tests were used in a later analysis to score TCR-TCR, TCR-HLA and TCR-CMV co-occurrence, with a repertoire-size bias correction applied to the TCR pairs. To estimate false discovery rates, a later analysis permuted the HLA or CMV assignments 20 times. In a later analysis, co-occurring TCRs were grouped using DBSCAN, and TCRdist sequence similarity was added for clustering within HLA-allele-positive subsets. Co-occurrence clustering excluded repertoires with fewer than 30,000 or more than 120,000 public chains, plus five with anomalous nucleotide sharing. Here the immuneACCESS table is served through TCRdb, limited to in-frame sequences with V and J called. Missing clones are a known gap in these copies; in checked studies unresolved V genes cover under half, and the rest lacks a known reason. The D gene and trimming were derived from the DNA, and the V and J assignments and clone size from that table. For this sample the table gives 150,000 to 200,000 clones, of which approximately 80% were detected only once. Approximately 10% of the sample rests with the top ten.

This record comes from a study of cytomegalovirus exposure and HLA in healthy donors (dated by TCRdb to between 2016 and 2019). Study-wide context: According to an earlier analysis of around 600 of the donors, some 180 million T cells yielded 100 million or so unique TCR beta sequences and 276 Gb of sequence data. A later analysis re-examined previously published TCR beta repertoires from about 700 donors and added high-resolution HLA genotyping to investigate patterns of TCR occurrence. In the later analysis, no new phenotypic data were used to find candidate immune exposures; instead, reliance was placed on TCR beta sequences and their occurrence across donors. All discovery cohort repertoires had been generated using a single sequencing platform. Among the roughly 380 genotyped donors, around 81% belonged to the genetic ancestry cluster associated with self-reported Caucasian donors. Alongside the repertoire data, information on donor age, sex, ethnicity and CMV serostatus was compiled. An earlier analysis of about 600 of the donors used high-throughput TCR beta sequencing to judge whether each TCR beta V gene segment behaved as functional or pseudogenic. The study aimed to test whether signatures of past pathogen exposure could be identified by cataloging public T cell receptors. Using immunosequencing, the study profiled T cell repertoires from 550 to 750 subjects and related those repertoires to cytomegalovirus serostatus. In addition to the first cohort of 650 to 750 subjects, a separate validation cohort of 120 different subjects was used. Several DR-DQ haplotypes were treated as single units for association and clustering because of strong linkage in the cohort. Roughly 290 gigabases of sequencing data and around 85 million unique TCR sequences made up an early release that covered over 550 HLA-typed donors. Genome-wide SNP genotypes for about 65% of the 666 donors were used in a later genetic analysis, which treated that subset as a discovery cohort. The number of typed donors differed by locus: about 620-640 for A, B, C, DRB1 and DQB1; 522 for DQA1; 606 for DPA1; and around 470 for DPB1. Class I and class II HLA loci were covered by the typing at four-digit resolution. To predict cytomegalovirus infection status, the study combined high-throughput TCR immunosequencing, statistical association of individual TCRs with disease status, and machine learning. Across under 500 genotyped donors of the cohort, an average of about 240,000 unique TCR beta nucleotide sequences per donor were sequenced, and 15% to 20% of those sequences were non-productive. Study-wide findings and limitations: According to the authors, the approach could potentially be generalized to other disease states and immunological phenotypes. The earlier analysis of around 600 of the donors excluded some 15 rarely observed V segments, including chromosome 9 orphons, because counts were too low. When HLA alleles, especially DR and DQ, strongly co-occurred, attributing TCR associations to individual alleles was difficult. This cohort had only TCR beta chains sequenced, and the lack of alpha or paired-chain data limited which features could be detected. Across donors, most TCR sequences were observed very rarely, whereas some public TCRs were present in many individuals. In a later genetic analysis, fewer N-insertions in productive TCRs were reported among donors in an Asian-associated ancestry cluster than the roughly 640-donor mean. Broadly in line with IMGT annotations, most TCR beta V segments showed up in productive rearrangements about 90% or about 30% of the time in an earlier analysis of 587 of the donors. The 87-base-pair reads could not distinguish some IMGT-functional V segments, including TRBV6-2 and TRBV6-3, so those segments were excluded. In a later analysis, the rate of TCR association differed among HLA loci, with DRB1 alleles having the most associated TCRs and HLA-C alleles having the fewest. The only immune exposure information available for the cohort was CMV serostatus. In vitro tests confirmed that three of the cytomegalovirus-associated TCR beta chains recognize cytomegalovirus antigens. Compared with equally common non-associated chains, HLA-associated TCR beta chains in a later analysis were more clonally expanded and had lower generation probabilities. Because some donors lacked HLA typing at each locus, the association tests relied only on the typed subset. The presence/absence analyses assumed that sequencing depth was roughly uniform across donors, and that assumption may not be true. Linkage disequilibrium might explain the correlated functional status among segregating V segments, but an unknown experimental factor could not be excluded. V-gene and J-gene trimming of TCR beta chains was associated with a missense DCLRE1C variant in a later genetic analysis, and the association was replicated in an independent cohort. A further reported finding was that TCR beta sequences accurately predicted the HLA-A and HLA-B alleles for most subjects in the first cohort. At a false discovery rate of 0.05, a later analysis linked 16,951 TCR beta sequences to specific HLA alleles. Several of the top co-occurrence clusters appeared to be linked to parvovirus B19, influenza, CMV and Epstein-Barr virus, according to a later analysis. A total of around 150 TCR beta chains were listed by the study as associated with cytomegalovirus. A later analysis found that most CMV-associated TCR beta chains appeared HLA-restricted, with HLA associations seemingly driven largely by CMV exposure. In both the original and validation cohorts, the classifier was reported to diagnose cytomegalovirus status with high specificity and sensitivity. A group of highly shared sequence variants was considered likely to be a technical artifact of the sequencing pipeline.

The germline V gene (reference sequence) provides CDR1 GTSNPN and CDR2 SVGIG. From the cysteine through the phenylalanine, the CDR3 covers 15 amino acids. The entry retains the CDR3 DNA only, 45 bases that are in frame from base 1. The junction shows trimming of 0 bases on V and 7 bases on J, and the gene matches do not reach 11 bases of it. The cohort consisted of 600 to 700 healthy bone marrow donors. Cohort members were all nominally healthy when sampled, although unrecorded immune exposures were likely present. The donor tested CMV seropositive and was one of the 289 seropositive cohort members. Every donor gave a peripheral blood sample, and the peripheral blood mononuclear cells from that sample were used for TCR beta sequencing. The Qiagen DNeasy Blood Extraction Kit was used to extract genomic DNA from the blood cell samples.

The receptor was isolated from a man between 18 and 35 years old in good health and CMV-seropositive. Material: PBMCs. The chain is encoded by TRBV30 joined to TRBJ2-7, and TRBD1 matches 8 of the central bases. The CDR3 region: CAWSVAGQGSWEQYF. The nucleotide sequence is given as TGTGCCTGGAGTGTTGCAGGACAGGGATCGTGGGAGCAGTACTTC. With the portions outside the CDR3 filled from the reference TRBV30 and TRBJ2-7 genes, the complete variable region becomes SQTIHQWPATLVQPVGSPLSLECTVEGTSNPNLYWYRQAAGRGLQLLFYSVGIGQISSEVPQNLSASRPQDRQFILSSKKLLLSDSGFYLCAWSVAGQGSWEQYFGPGTRLTVT.